The clone carrying this T cell receptor (beta chain) was found many times. Its specificity is not known. The data belong to a study of CD8 T cells in ankylosing spondylitis. General study results and limits: Significant enrichment of disease-linked clones was reportedly seen in matched ankylosing spondylitis synovial fluid. A TCR beta motif of several highly homologous variants appeared characteristic of ankylosing spondylitis blood.

Each CDR3 protein gets one entry after TCRdb re-called the 5' RACE reads with MiXCR. In the table there are 200,000 to 250,000 distinct CDR3 sequences, around 7.9% of which are singletons. V dropped 5 bases and J dropped 3 bases, with 5 bases sitting between them. CDR3 length equals 11 residues. The germline V gene encodes CDR1 MNHEY and CDR2 SVGEGT. Source material: blood, either unsorted or a sorted T cell fraction (not recorded which). J is TRBJ2-7 and V is TRBV6-2 or TRBV6-3, with D unclear. The sequence came from a male donor with ankylosing spondylitis. In nucleotides, the CDR3 is TGTGCCAGCAGTCATTACTACGAGCAGTACTTC. Translating gives CASSHYYEQYF.